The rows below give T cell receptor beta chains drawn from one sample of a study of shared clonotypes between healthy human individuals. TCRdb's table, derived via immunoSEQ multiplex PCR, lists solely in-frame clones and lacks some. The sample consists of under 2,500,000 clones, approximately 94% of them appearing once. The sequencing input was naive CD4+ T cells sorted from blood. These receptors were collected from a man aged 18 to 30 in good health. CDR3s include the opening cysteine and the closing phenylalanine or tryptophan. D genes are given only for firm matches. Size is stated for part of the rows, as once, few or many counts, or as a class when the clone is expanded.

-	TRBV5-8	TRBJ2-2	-	TGTGCCAGCAGACGGGGCCTCGGGGAGCTGTTTTTT	CASRRGLGELFF
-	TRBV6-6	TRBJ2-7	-	TGTGCCAGCAGTGAGACCTACGAGCAGTACTTC	CASSETYEQYF
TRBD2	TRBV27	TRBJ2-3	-	TGTGCCAGCAGTTTAGGGTTAGCGGGATACTCCGGGACGCAGTATTTT	CASSLGLAGYSGTQYF
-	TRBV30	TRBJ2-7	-	TGTGCCTGGAGTGTAACGATAGTCGAGCAGTACTTC	CAWSVTIVEQYF
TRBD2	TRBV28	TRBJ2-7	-	TGTGCCAGCAGTTCGATAGCGGGGGGGCACTACGAGCAGTACTTC	CASSSIAGGHYEQYF
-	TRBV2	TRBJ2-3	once	TGTGCCAGCAGTGTGGGGGCAGATACGCAGTATTTT	CASSVGADTQYF
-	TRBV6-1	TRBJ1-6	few	TGTGCCAGCAGTAGGGAGGTTGCTTCACCCCTCCACTTT	CASSREVASPLHF
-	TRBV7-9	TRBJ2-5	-	TGTGCCAGCAGCTTCACAGGTGGGCCCAAAGAGACCCAGTACTTC	CASSFTGGPKETQYF
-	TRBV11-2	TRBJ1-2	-	TGTGCCAGCAGCTTAGCCCGGACAGCCGGCTATGGCTACACCTTC	CASSLARTAGYGYTF
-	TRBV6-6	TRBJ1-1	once	TGTGCCAGCAGCCTGGGGTCAGTCCAACTCGAAGCTTTCTTT	CASSLGSVQLEAFF
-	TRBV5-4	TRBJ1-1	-	TGTGCCAGCAGCTTGGGTGGTTTCACTGAAGCTTTCTTT	CASSLGGFTEAFF
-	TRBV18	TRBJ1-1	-	TGTGCCAGCTCACGACTCGACGACTCCCCGAACACTGAAGCTTTCTTT	CASSRLDDSPNTEAFF
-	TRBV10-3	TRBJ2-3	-	TGTGCCATCATGGGAGCAGATACGCAGTATTTT	CAIMGADTQYF
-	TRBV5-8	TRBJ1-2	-	TGTGCCAGCAGCCCACCCATGTCGGGCTCTGGCTACACCTTC	CASSPPMSGSGYTF
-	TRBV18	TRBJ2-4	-	TGTGCCAGCTCGCCCGGGACCCTCAGAGGGGACATTCAGTACTTC	CASSPGTLRGDIQYF
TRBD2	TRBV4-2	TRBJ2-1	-	TGTGCCAGCAGCCAGGCTAGCGGGGGGGCCTCCTACAATGAGCAGTTCTTC	CASSQASGGASYNEQFF
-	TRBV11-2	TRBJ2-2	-	TGTGCCAGCAGCTTAGCTGGGGGCACCGGGGAGCTGTTTTTT	CASSLAGGTGELFF
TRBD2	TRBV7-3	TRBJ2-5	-	TGTGCCAGCAGCTGGGGACTACAAGAGACCCAGTACTTC	CASSWGLQETQYF
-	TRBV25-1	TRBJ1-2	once	TGTGCCAGCGGGCCGGGGCTGTATGGCTACACCTTC	CASGPGLYGYTF
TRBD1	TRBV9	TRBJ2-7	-	TGTGCCAGCAGCGGCCGGGACAGGGGGTACGACGAGCAGTACTTC	CASSGRDRGYDEQYF
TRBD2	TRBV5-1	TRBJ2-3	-	TGCGCCAGCAGCGGTAGCGGGGGGGCCAAGTATACGCAGTATTTT	CASSGSGGAKYTQYF
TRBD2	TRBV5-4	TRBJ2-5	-	TGTGCCAGCAGAAGATCTAGCGGACAAGAGACCCAGTACTTC	CASRRSSGQETQYF
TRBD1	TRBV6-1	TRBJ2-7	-	TGTGCCAGCAGGGTCGGGGACAGTTACTCCTACGAGCAGTACTTC	CASRVGDSYSYEQYF
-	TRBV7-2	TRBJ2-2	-	TGTGCCAGCACCAACCAGGGAGGTTACACCGGGGAGCTGTTTTTT	CASTNQGGYTGELFF
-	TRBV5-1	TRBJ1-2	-	TGCGCCAGCAGCTCTGGAGCGCAGCGCTCCTATGGCTACACCTTC	CASSSGAQRSYGYTF
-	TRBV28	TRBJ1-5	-	TGTGCCAGCAGTACCAGGGGCCTTGGGTGGGAGCCCCAGCATTTT	CASSTRGLGWEPQHF
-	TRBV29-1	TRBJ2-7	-	TGCAGCGTTGAAAACATTAGGATGGAGCAGTACTTC	CSVENIRMEQYF
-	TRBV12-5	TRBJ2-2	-	TGTGCTAGTGGTTCGCCCTTCAGCACCGGGGAGCTGTTTTTT	CASGSPFSTGELFF
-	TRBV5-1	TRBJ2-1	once	TGCGCCAGCAGCTTGGATAGAAGCTCCTACAATGAGCAGTTCTTC	CASSLDRSSYNEQFF
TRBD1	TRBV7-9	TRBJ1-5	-	TGTGCCAGCAGCTTGGGCGGACAGGGGGCTCAGCCCCAGCATTTT	CASSLGGQGAQPQHF
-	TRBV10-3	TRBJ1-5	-	TGTGCCATCAGTGTAGACAGATCGGGTCAGCCCCAGCATTTT	CAISVDRSGQPQHF
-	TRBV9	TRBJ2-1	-	TGTGCCAGCAGCGCAGACGGGAGAACCTACAATGAGCAGTTCTTC	CASSADGRTYNEQFF
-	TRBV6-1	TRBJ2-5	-	TGTGCCAGCAGTGCCCGAGGTGGGGAGACCCAGTACTTC	CASSARGGETQYF
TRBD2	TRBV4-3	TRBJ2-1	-	TGCGCCAGCAGCCAAGTTGCTACTAGCGGGACGTACAATGAGCAGTTCTTC	CASSQVATSGTYNEQFF
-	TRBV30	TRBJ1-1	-	TGTGCCTGGAGTGCTGGGAGAGAGAACACTGAAGCTTTCTTT	CAWSAGRENTEAFF
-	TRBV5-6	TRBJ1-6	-	TGTGCCAGCAGCTTGTTTGGCTATAATTCACCCCTCCACTTT	CASSLFGYNSPLHF
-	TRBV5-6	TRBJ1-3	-	TGTGCCAGCAGCTTGTGGGCGGGAAACACCATATATTTT	CASSLWAGNTIYF
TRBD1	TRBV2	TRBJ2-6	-	TGTGCCAGCAGTATACAGGGGGCTAGTGGGGCCAACGTCCTGACTTTC	CASSIQGASGANVLTF
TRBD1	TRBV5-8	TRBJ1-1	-	TGTGCCAGCAGCTTGGATTTAGGGGGCTACGCTGAAGCTTTCTTT	CASSLDLGGYAEAFF
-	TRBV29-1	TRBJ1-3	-	TGCAGCGTTGAACGGGAAACAGGGGGAAACACCATATATTTT	CSVERETGGNTIYF
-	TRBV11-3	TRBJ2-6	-	TGTGCCAGCAGCTCGGAGAGCTCTGGGGCCAACGTCCTGACTTTC	CASSSESSGANVLTF
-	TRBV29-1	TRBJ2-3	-	TGCAGCTGGGACACTCTTAGCACAGATACGCAGTATTTT	CSWDTLSTDTQYF
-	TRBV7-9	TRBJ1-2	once	TGTGCCAGCAGCTCGGGAGGCGGGGGCTACACCTTC	CASSSGGGGYTF
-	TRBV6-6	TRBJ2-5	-	TGTGCCAGCACCCGGAGTGGTTTGGAGACCCAGTACTTC	CASTRSGLETQYF
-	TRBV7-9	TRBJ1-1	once	TGTGCCAGCAGCCCAACCGGGACCCCTGGCGCTTTCTTT	CASSPTGTPGAFF
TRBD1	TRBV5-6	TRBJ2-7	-	TGTGCCAGCAGCTTGAGGGACAGGCCTTCCTACGAGCAGTACTTC	CASSLRDRPSYEQYF
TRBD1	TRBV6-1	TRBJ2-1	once	TGTGCCAGCAGTGAAGGGACAGGGGGATACAATGAGCAGTTCTTC	CASSEGTGGYNEQFF
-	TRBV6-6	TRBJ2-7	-	TGTGCCAGCAGTTACTCGGCGGGCACTTCGGGCGAGCAGTACTTC	CASSYSAGTSGEQYF
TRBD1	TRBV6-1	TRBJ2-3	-	TGTGCCAGCAGTGAAGCTTGGGACAGGCGCACAGATACGCAGTATTTT	CASSEAWDRRTDTQYF
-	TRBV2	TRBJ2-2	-	TGTGCCAGCAGTGTAGCGGAAGCCGGGGAGCTGTTTTTT	CASSVAEAGELFF
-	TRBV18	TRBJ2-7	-	TGTGCCAGCTCACGGGGGGACAAAGCCTACGAGCAGTACTTC	CASSRGDKAYEQYF
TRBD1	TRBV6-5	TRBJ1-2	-	TGTGCCAGCAAGGGGGCCTCCTATGGCTACACCTTC	CASKGASYGYTF
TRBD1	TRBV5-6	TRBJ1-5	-	TGTGCCAGCAGCCGGGACAGGGGCCATAGCAATCAGCCCCAGCATTTT	CASSRDRGHSNQPQHF
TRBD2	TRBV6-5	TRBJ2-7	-	TGTGCCAGCAGTTACTCCCCGGGACTAGAGTACGAGCAGTACTTC	CASSYSPGLEYEQYF
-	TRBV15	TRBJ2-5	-	TGTGCCACCAGCAGAGATCTGACCGGCCCACGGGCCCAGTACTTC	CATSRDLTGPRAQYF